One sample yielded the 5 T cell receptor beta chains listed below, sequenced in a study of molecular identifiers for immune sequencing clone quantification. MiXCR was run by TCRdb on the PCR reads, yielding one entry per CDR3 protein. The sample includes 100,000 or so distinct CDR3 sequences, roughly 34% of them seen just once. Sequencing used naive CD8+ T cells from blood, with Jurkat cell RNA spiked in. Subset specified: FACS-sorted CD8+CD4-CCR7+CD45RA+ naive T cells. Every receptor here comes from a human donor in good health. Some libraries in this study had Jurkat cell RNA spiked in.

The rearrangement uses TRBV5-1 and TRBJ2-1; 10 positions match TRBD2. This CDR3 is 16 amino acids long. V lost 0 bases and J lost 7; bases outside the gene matches: 7. Germline V gene lookup returns CDR1 SGHRS and CDR2 YFSETQ. The CDR3 sequence: CASSLESSGSQNEQFF. CDR3 coding DNA: TGCGCCAGCAGCTTGGAGTCTAGCGGGAGTCAGAATGAGCAGTTCTTC.

This clonotype was counted at least ten times. The chain links TRBV7-2 to TRBJ2-5; no definite D call. The CDR3 spans 16 residues. Germline V gives CDR1 SGHTA, CDR2 FQGNSA. The V end was cut by 5 bases, the J end by 1 base, with 17 bases between. This CDR3 reads CASSPILAVAQETQYF. DNA of the CDR3: TGTGCCAGCAGCCCCATCCTGGCGGTCGCCCAAGAGACCCAGTACTTC. The full variable domain, its missing parts supplied by reference TRBV7-2 and TRBJ2-5, is GAGVSQSPSNKVTEKGKDVELRCDPISGHTALYWYRQSLGQGLEFLIYFQGNSAPDKSGLPSDRFSAERTGGSVSTLTIQRTQQEDSAVYLCASSPILAVAQETQYFGPGTRLLVL.

Judged by abundance, this clonotype is medium-sized (0.01 to 0.1%). The chain is built from TRBV6-5 and TRBJ2-3; no definite D call. The germline V and J ends were trimmed by 0 bases and 2 bases, with 15 bases remaining between them. This CDR3 is built from 17 residues. Germline-derived CDR1 and CDR2 are MNHEY and SVGAGI. DNA for the CDR3: TGTGCCAGCAGTTACTCGAGGAAGCTGGGCTACACAGATACGCAGTATTTT. Translating it yields CASSYSRKLGYTDTQYF.

Turning to this clonotype: Just one base apart from a much larger clone, this may be a read error. The final CDR3 position lacks the conserved phenylalanine or tryptophan, pointing to a likely read error. The V gene is TRBV20-1, the J gene TRBJ2-2, with 7 bases identical to TRBD1. The V segment lost 4 bases and the J segment 0 bases; nucleotides outside the gene matches: 2. The germline V gene encodes CDR1 DFQATT and CDR2 SNEGSKA (reference sequence). The CDR3 runs to 14 residues. CDR3 in DNA: TGCAGTGCTACCGGGACAGCGAACACCGGGGAGCTGTTTATT. Translation: CSATGTANTGELFI.

This clonotype came up once. This may be a read error: a much more frequent sequence differs by one nucleotide. The conserved closing phenylalanine or tryptophan is absent in this CDR3, likely reflecting a read error. The chain couples TRBV28 to TRBJ2-7; a weak D match, TRBD2 (6 bases). Germline lookup yields CDR1 MDHEN and CDR2 SYDVKM. Trimming cost V 6 bases and J 3 bases, with 12 bases left between them. The CDR3 totals 13 residues. In DNA form, the CDR3 reads TGTGCCAGCAGCCCGGGACTCCACTACGAGCAGTACCTC. Translation gives CASSPGLHYEQYL.